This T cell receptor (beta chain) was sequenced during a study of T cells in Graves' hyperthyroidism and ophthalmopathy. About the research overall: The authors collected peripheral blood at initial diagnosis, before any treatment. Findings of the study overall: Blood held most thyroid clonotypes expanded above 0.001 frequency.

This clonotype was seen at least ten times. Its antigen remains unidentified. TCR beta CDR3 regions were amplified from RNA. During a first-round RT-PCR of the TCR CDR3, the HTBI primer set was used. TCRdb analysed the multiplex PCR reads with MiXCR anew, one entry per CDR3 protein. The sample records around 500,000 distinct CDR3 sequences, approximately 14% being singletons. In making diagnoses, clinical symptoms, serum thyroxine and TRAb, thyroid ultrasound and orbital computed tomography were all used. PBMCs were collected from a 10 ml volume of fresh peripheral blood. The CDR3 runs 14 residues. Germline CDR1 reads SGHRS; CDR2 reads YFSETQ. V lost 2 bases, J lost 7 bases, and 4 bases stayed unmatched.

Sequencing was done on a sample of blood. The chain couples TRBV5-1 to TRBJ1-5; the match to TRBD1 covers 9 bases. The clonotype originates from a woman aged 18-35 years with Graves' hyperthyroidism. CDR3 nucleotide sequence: TGCGCCAGCAGCTTAGGGGACAGGGACCAGCCCCAGCATTTT. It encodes CASSLGDRDQPQHF. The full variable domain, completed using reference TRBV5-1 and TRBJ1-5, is KAGVTQTPRYLIKTRGQQVTLSCSPISGHRSVSWYQQTPGQGLQFLFEYFSETQRNKGNFPGRFSGRQFSNSRSEMNVSTLELGDSALYLCASSLGDRDQPQHFGDGTRLSIL.